Listed below are T cell receptor beta chains from one sample, sequenced in a study of blood T cell repertoires in COVID-19. The repertoire was sequenced with immunoSEQ multiplex PCR; TCRdb's copy has only in-frame clones and lacks some. The data hold 110,000 or so clones, with over 75% observed a single time. Material: peripheral blood. The source of these receptors is a man aged 65 to 85 with active or convalescent COVID-19. CDR3s include the opening cysteine and the closing phenylalanine or tryptophan. D genes are given only for firm matches. Size is omitted from some rows. Given values are once, few, many or a class for expanded clones.

.	TRBV28	.	TRBJ1-6	TGTGCCAGCATTACCGCTGCGGGGCAGGGAGATAATTCACCCCTCCACTTT	CASITAAGQGDNSPLHF
.	TRBV11-2	.	TRBJ1-6	TGTGCCAGCAGCTTAGGCAGGGAGGGTTTTTCACCCCTCCACTTT	CASSLGREGFSPLHF
.	TRBV19	.	TRBJ1-6	TGTGCCAGTAGTATTGGTGACAGAACCAATTCACCCCTCCACTTT	CASSIGDRTNSPLHF
TRBD1	TRBV29-1	.	TRBJ2-1	TGCAGCGGGGAGGGACAGGGGGCAGGTGAGCAGTTCTTC	CSGEGQGAGEQFF
.	TRBV4-1	.	TRBJ1-3	TGCGCCAGCAGCCAAGGACAGCTCTCTGGAAACACCATATATTTT	CASSQGQLSGNTIYF
.	TRBV10-3	.	TRBJ2-7	TGTGCCATCAGTGGATTCAGGGGTCACTCCTACGAGCAGTACTTC	CAISGFRGHSYEQYF
.	TRBV25-1	.	TRBJ1-2	TGTGCCAGCAGTGAAGGCTCAGTTTACTATGGCTACACCTTC	CASSEGSVYYGYTF
TRBD2	TRBV19	once	TRBJ2-7	TGTGCCAGTAGTATCAGTGTAGCGGGCCTCTACGAGCAGTACTTC	CASSISVAGLYEQYF
.	TRBV27	.	TRBJ1-4	TGTGCCAGCAGTTTATCCGTGGGGGCGGCTAATGAAAAACTGTTTTTT	CASSLSVGAANEKLFF
TRBD1	TRBV30	.	TRBJ1-5	TGTGCCTGGAGTCCTCAAGGGACAGGGCCTCTACATTTT	CAWSPQGTGPLHF
TRBD1	TRBV28	.	TRBJ1-2	TGTGCCAGCAGTTTAGGTAACCGGGACAGGGCCTCCAACACCTTC	CASSLGNRDRASNTF
TRBD2	TRBV29-1	.	TRBJ2-1	TGCAGCGTTGTGGGGCGGGAGGGCTCCTACAATGAGCAGTTCTTC	CSVVGREGSYNEQFF
.	TRBV11-2	.	TRBJ1-5	TGTGCCAGCAGCCAAACCTCACAGGGACGCAATCAGCCCCAGCATTTT	CASSQTSQGRNQPQHF
TRBD2	TRBV3-1/TRBV3-2	.	TRBJ2-1	TGTGCCAGCAGCCCCTTAGCGGGAGGGGAGGAGCAGTTCTTC	CASSPLAGGEEQFF
TRBD1	TRBV10-3	.	TRBJ2-5	TGTGCCATCAGTGAGGCCCGACAGGGGCCCCAAGAGACCCAGTACTTC	CAISEARQGPQETQYF
.	TRBV6-5	.	TRBJ1-5	TGTGCCAGCTCTCAGTGGAATCAGCCCCAGCATTTT	CASSQWNQPQHF
TRBD2	TRBV19	.	TRBJ2-1	TGTGCCAGTAGGGGAGGACTAGCGGGAGGGTGGAATGAGCAGTTCTTC	CASRGGLAGGWNEQFF
TRBD2	TRBV28	.	TRBJ2-7	TGTGCCAGCAGGTGGGCGGGACTAGCGGGAGAAGGAGGGGAGCAGTACTTC	CASRWAGLAGEGGEQYF
.	TRBV19	.	TRBJ2-1	TGTGCCAGTAGTCTCGCCCGAGGTTCCTACAATGAGCAGTTCTTC	CASSLARGSYNEQFF
.	TRBV6-5	once	TRBJ1-6	TGTGCCAGCAGCTACAGAGTGGATTCACCCCTCCACTTT	CASSYRVDSPLHF
.	TRBV10-3	.	TRBJ2-2	TGTGCCATCAGGACAGGTCCGACGAACACCGGGGAGCTGTTTTTT	CAIRTGPTNTGELFF
.	TRBV4-2	.	TRBJ2-7	TGTGCCAGCAGCCAAGATCTGGGGCCTCTGGAGCAGTACTTC	CASSQDLGPLEQYF
.	TRBV7-3	once	TRBJ2-1	TGTGCCAGCAGCTTAATTCACGGCTACAATGAGCAGTTCTTC	CASSLIHGYNEQFF
.	TRBV7-2	.	TRBJ2-7	TGTGCCAGCAGCTTAGCGGGGAGCTCCTACGAGCAGTACTTC	CASSLAGSSYEQYF
.	TRBV30	.	TRBJ1-1	TGTGCCTGGAGACGTACACCGTCGAACACTGAAGCTTTCTTT	CAWRRTPSNTEAFF
.	TRBV6-5	.	TRBJ1-2	TGTGCCAGCAGTTCAGGGGTCGGAGGCTACACCTTC	CASSSGVGGYTF
.	TRBV10-3	.	TRBJ2-7	TGTGCCATCAGCCAACTGCGACAGGTGAGCTACGAGCAGTACTTC	CAISQLRQVSYEQYF
.	TRBV19	.	TRBJ1-5	TGTGCCAGTAGTTTACAGGGTGCTGGAGATCAGCCCCAGCATTTT	CASSLQGAGDQPQHF
.	TRBV7-2	.	TRBJ2-1	TGTGCCAGCAGCTTAGTCAGAGAGCAGTTCTTC	CASSLVREQFF
.	TRBV6-5	.	TRBJ1-1	TGTGCCAGCAGTTACGGGGGCGGGAACACTGAAGCTTTCTTT	CASSYGGGNTEAFF
.	TRBV19	.	TRBJ1-1	TGTGCCAGTAGAGGAGGGTCCATCAACACTGAAGCTTTCTTT	CASRGGSINTEAFF
TRBD1	TRBV24-1	few	TRBJ1-5	TGTGCCACCAGGGGGGACAGCAGTCAGCCCCAGCATTTT	CATRGDSSQPQHF
.	TRBV7-9	.	TRBJ2-2	TGTGCCAGCAGCTTAGTTGCGGACACCGGGGAGCTGTTTTTT	CASSLVADTGELFF
.	TRBV10-3	.	TRBJ1-4	TGTGCCATCAGTCGAGAGGTCAGGGAAGGCGAAAAACTGTTTTTT	CAISREVREGEKLFF
.	TRBV3-1/TRBV3-2	.	TRBJ1-5	TGTGCCAGCAGCCAAGGAGGTGGCCGGTGGATGGCCCAGCATTTT	CASSQGGGRWMAQHF
.	TRBV29-1	.	TRBJ1-2	TGCAGCGCCCGAACAGGGAATGGCTACACCTTC	CSARTGNGYTF
.	TRBV28	.	TRBJ1-5	TGTGCCAGCAGTTTAACAGATTATCAGCCCCAGCATTTT	CASSLTDYQPQHF
.	TRBV24-1	.	TRBJ2-7	TGTGCCACCAGTGATCCCGCGACGGGGTCCTACGAGCAGTACTTC	CATSDPATGSYEQYF
TRBD1	TRBV18	.	TRBJ2-7	TGTGCCAGCTCACCACCGGGACAGGGTAACTACGAGCAGTACTTC	CASSPPGQGNYEQYF
.	TRBV11-3	.	TRBJ2-1	TGTGCCAGCAGCTTAGTCTATAAAAGCTCCTACAATGAGCAGTTCTTC	CASSLVYKSSYNEQFF
.	TRBV7-9	.	TRBJ1-5	TGTGCCAGCAGCTTAAGTGGGGGGAGCAATCAGCCCCAGCATTTT	CASSLSGGSNQPQHF
.	TRBV1	.	TRBJ1-5	TGCACCAGCAGCCAAAACCGGACAGGGACCTCAGATCAGCCCCAGCATTTT	CTSSQNRTGTSDQPQHF
.	TRBV28	once	TRBJ1-4	TGTGCCAGCAGCTCGACAGCCGTTAATGAAAAACTGTTTTTT	CASSSTAVNEKLFF
TRBD2	TRBV6-6	.	TRBJ2-7	TGTGCCAGCAGTAACCCCGGACTAGCGGGTACCTACGAGCAGTACTTC	CASSNPGLAGTYEQYF
TRBD2	TRBV5-1	.	TRBJ2-4	TGCGCCAGCAGCTTTGAACTAGCGGGGTTCAAAAACATTCAGTACTTC	CASSFELAGFKNIQYF
TRBD2	TRBV6-1	.	TRBJ2-7	TGTGCCAGCAGTGAGTGGGAGGGAGGCGGGCGCGAGCAGTACTTC	CASSEWEGGGREQYF
TRBD2	TRBV7-9	.	TRBJ2-1	TGTGCCAGCAGCATTAGCGGGACCAATGAGCAGTTCTTC	CASSISGTNEQFF